This TCR beta chain was captured in a study of control samples from healthy donors and cancer patients. The table came from immunoSEQ multiplex PCR; TCRdb's copy has only in-frame clones and leaves some out. The table includes 150,000 to 200,000 clones, about 94% detected once. With 6 bases clipped from V and 6 bases from J, the junction kept 8 bases outside the gene matches. CDR1 is MNHEY, CDR2 SMNVEV, per germline (reference sequence). The CDR3 runs to 14 residues. The specimen sequenced was blood. V is TRBV27 and J is TRBJ1-5; 7 bases are a match to TRBD1. This clonotype was sampled from an older woman in good health. Written as DNA, the CDR3 is TGTGCCAGCAGCTCAGGGGGGGTTGGTCAGCCCCAGCATTTT. Translated: CASSSGGVGQPQHF.